These T cell receptor beta chains were read from a single sample in a study of blood T cell repertoires in COVID-19. Method: immunoSEQ multiplex PCR; TCRdb's copy keeps in-frame clones and lacks some. This table holds approximately 160,000 clones, 65% to 85% found once. The material sequenced was peripheral blood. The source of these receptors is a man aged 55 to 70 with active or convalescent COVID-19. CDR3s include the opening cysteine and the closing phenylalanine or tryptophan. The order of the fields is clone size, V gene, D gene, J gene, CDR3 protein, CDR3 DNA. A D gene is named only where the DNA matches it firmly. Size is omitted from some rows. Given values are once, few, many or a class for expanded clones.

clone size: -; V gene: TRBV7-9; D gene: -; J gene: TRBJ1-1; CDR3 protein: CASSRGATEAFF; CDR3 DNA: TGTGCCAGCAGCAGGGGGGCAACTGAAGCTTTCTTT
clone size: -; V gene: TRBV28; D gene: TRBD1; J gene: TRBJ2-7; CDR3 protein: CASSPAGTAHEQYF; CDR3 DNA: TGTGCCAGCAGCCCGGCCGGGACAGCCCACGAGCAGTACTTC
clone size: -; V gene: TRBV19; D gene: TRBD2; J gene: TRBJ2-2; CDR3 protein: CASSSASGGAWTGELFF; CDR3 DNA: TGTGCCAGTAGTTCAGCTAGCGGGGGGGCTTGGACCGGGGAGCTGTTTTTT
clone size: -; V gene: TRBV27; D gene: TRBD1; J gene: TRBJ1-2; CDR3 protein: CASSQTGGNYGYTF; CDR3 DNA: TGTGCCAGCAGTCAAACAGGGGGGAACTATGGCTACACCTTC
clone size: -; V gene: TRBV19; D gene: TRBD1; J gene: TRBJ2-7; CDR3 protein: CASSPLDRGSNEQYF; CDR3 DNA: TGTGCCAGTAGTCCGCTGGACAGGGGTTCCAACGAGCAGTACTTC
clone size: -; V gene: TRBV10-3; D gene: -; J gene: TRBJ2-1; CDR3 protein: CAISIQDNEQFF; CDR3 DNA: TGTGCCATCAGTATACAGGACAATGAGCAGTTCTTC
clone size: -; V gene: TRBV5-1; D gene: -; J gene: TRBJ1-1; CDR3 protein: CASSLESGTNTEAFF; CDR3 DNA: TGCGCCAGCAGCTTGGAAAGCGGGACCAACACTGAAGCTTTCTTT
clone size: -; V gene: TRBV4-2; D gene: -; J gene: TRBJ2-5; CDR3 protein: CASSQDDSGETQYF; CDR3 DNA: TGTGCCAGCAGCCAAGACGACTCCGGGGAGACCCAGTACTTC
clone size: few; V gene: TRBV18; D gene: -; J gene: TRBJ1-6; CDR3 protein: CASSLEGRGNSPLHF; CDR3 DNA: TGTGCCAGCTCTCTTGAAGGCAGAGGGAATTCACCCCTCCACTTT
clone size: -; V gene: TRBV6-2/TRBV6-3; D gene: -; J gene: TRBJ2-1; CDR3 protein: CASSPTSHEQFF; CDR3 DNA: TGTGCCAGCAGCCCGACTAGTCACGAGCAGTTCTTC
clone size: -; V gene: TRBV10-3; D gene: -; J gene: TRBJ2-2; CDR3 protein: CAISNLTGSGGELFF; CDR3 DNA: TGTGCCATCAGTAATTTGACAGGTTCAGGCGGGGAGCTGTTTTTT
clone size: -; V gene: TRBV10-3; D gene: -; J gene: TRBJ2-7; CDR3 protein: CAISEQGQYEQYF; CDR3 DNA: TGTGCCATCAGTGAGCAGGGGCAGTACGAGCAGTACTTC
clone size: -; V gene: TRBV20-1; D gene: TRBD2; J gene: TRBJ2-1; CDR3 protein: CSARVAGGEFF; CDR3 DNA: TGCAGTGCTAGAGTGGCGGGAGGCGAGTTCTTC
clone size: -; V gene: TRBV12-3/TRBV12-4; D gene: TRBD1; J gene: TRBJ2-1; CDR3 protein: CASSRGQVAEQFF; CDR3 DNA: TGTGCCAGCAGTCGGGGACAGGTCGCCGAGCAGTTCTTC
clone size: -; V gene: TRBV4-1; D gene: TRBD1; J gene: TRBJ2-1; CDR3 protein: CASSLRGLSYNEQFF; CDR3 DNA: TGCGCCAGCAGCCTCAGGGGGCTCTCCTACAATGAGCAGTTCTTC
clone size: -; V gene: TRBV6-6; D gene: -; J gene: TRBJ2-5; CDR3 protein: CASRRDLKETQYF; CDR3 DNA: TGTGCCAGCAGGCGGGACTTGAAAGAGACCCAGTACTTC
clone size: few; V gene: TRBV2; D gene: -; J gene: TRBJ1-2; CDR3 protein: CASRGPPEGYTF; CDR3 DNA: TGTGCCAGCAGGGGGCCACCCGAGGGCTACACCTTC
clone size: -; V gene: TRBV6-5; D gene: -; J gene: TRBJ2-7; CDR3 protein: CASRRQVSSYEQYF; CDR3 DNA: TGTGCCAGCCGCCGACAGGTTAGCTCCTACGAGCAGTACTTC
clone size: -; V gene: TRBV2; D gene: TRBD2; J gene: TRBJ2-1; CDR3 protein: CASSGSRTSGRIEQFF; CDR3 DNA: TGTGCCAGCAGTGGGTCTCGGACTAGCGGGAGGATTGAGCAGTTCTTC
clone size: -; V gene: TRBV5-1; D gene: -; J gene: TRBJ2-5; CDR3 protein: CASSSDLGETQYF; CDR3 DNA: TGCGCCAGCAGCTCGGACTTAGGGGAGACCCAGTACTTC
clone size: -; V gene: TRBV28; D gene: -; J gene: TRBJ2-6; CDR3 protein: CASSAAVWVTGANVLTF; CDR3 DNA: TGTGCCAGCAGTGCGGCGGTCTGGGTAACTGGGGCCAACGTCCTGACTTTC
clone size: -; V gene: TRBV7-9; D gene: TRBD1; J gene: TRBJ1-1; CDR3 protein: CASSRTGSRYTEAFF; CDR3 DNA: TGTGCCAGCAGCCGGACAGGATCTAGGTACACTGAAGCTTTCTTT
clone size: -; V gene: TRBV29-1; D gene: -; J gene: TRBJ1-3; CDR3 protein: CSAERGNTIYF; CDR3 DNA: TGCAGCGCCGAGAGGGGAAACACCATATATTTT
clone size: once; V gene: TRBV18; D gene: TRBD1; J gene: TRBJ1-4; CDR3 protein: CASSPGQGNEKLFF; CDR3 DNA: TGTGCCAGCTCTCCCGGACAGGGGAATGAAAAACTGTTTTTT
clone size: -; V gene: TRBV6-5; D gene: -; J gene: TRBJ2-1; CDR3 protein: CASSYKGVGNEQFF; CDR3 DNA: TGTGCCAGCAGTTACAAGGGGGTCGGCAATGAGCAGTTCTTC
clone size: -; V gene: TRBV2; D gene: -; J gene: TRBJ2-2; CDR3 protein: CASSVMNTGELFF; CDR3 DNA: TGTGCCAGCAGTGTCATGAACACCGGGGAGCTGTTTTTT
clone size: -; V gene: TRBV7-2; D gene: TRBD2; J gene: TRBJ2-3; CDR3 protein: CASSTQSGGAVTQYF; CDR3 DNA: TGTGCCAGCAGCACACAAAGCGGGGGGGCCGTTACGCAGTATTTT
clone size: -; V gene: TRBV19; D gene: -; J gene: TRBJ1-1; CDR3 protein: CASSMQKNTEAFF; CDR3 DNA: TGTGCCAGTAGTATGCAGAAGAACACTGAAGCTTTCTTT
clone size: -; V gene: TRBV10-3; D gene: -; J gene: TRBJ2-5; CDR3 protein: CAISHGGTGKTQYF; CDR3 DNA: TGTGCCATCAGCCACGGGGGAACGGGGAAGACCCAGTACTTC
clone size: -; V gene: TRBV28; D gene: TRBD1; J gene: TRBJ2-7; CDR3 protein: CASITGTGAYEQYF; CDR3 DNA: TGTGCCAGCATAACCGGGACAGGAGCCTACGAGCAGTACTTC
clone size: -; V gene: TRBV2; D gene: TRBD1; J gene: TRBJ1-1; CDR3 protein: CASGDRRAEAFF; CDR3 DNA: TGTGCCAGCGGGGACAGGAGGGCTGAAGCTTTCTTT
clone size: -; V gene: TRBV11-3; D gene: TRBD1; J gene: TRBJ2-2; CDR3 protein: CASSVSGTGKTGELFF; CDR3 DNA: TGTGCCAGCAGCGTCTCCGGGACAGGGAAGACCGGGGAGCTGTTTTTT
clone size: -; V gene: TRBV13; D gene: TRBD1; J gene: TRBJ1-2; CDR3 protein: CASSFGTGPYYGYTF; CDR3 DNA: TGTGCCAGCAGCTTTGGGACAGGGCCGTACTATGGCTACACCTTC
clone size: -; V gene: TRBV6-2/TRBV6-3; D gene: TRBD2; J gene: TRBJ2-1; CDR3 protein: CASSYSIELAGAYSHEQFF; CDR3 DNA: TGTGCCAGCAGTTACTCGATAGAACTAGCGGGAGCTTATTCCCATGAGCAGTTCTTC
clone size: -; V gene: TRBV18; D gene: -; J gene: TRBJ2-7; CDR3 protein: CASSPRVMDEQYF; CDR3 DNA: TGTGCCAGCTCACCCAGGGTTATGGACGAGCAGTACTTC
clone size: -; V gene: TRBV29-1; D gene: TRBD1; J gene: TRBJ1-1; CDR3 protein: CSVAPDRGDTEAFF; CDR3 DNA: TGCAGCGTTGCTCCGGACAGGGGTGACACTGAAGCTTTCTTT
clone size: -; V gene: TRBV9; D gene: -; J gene: TRBJ1-2; CDR3 protein: CASSVEEGRGYGYTF; CDR3 DNA: TGTGCCAGCAGCGTAGAGGAGGGGCGCGGCTATGGCTACACCTTC
clone size: -; V gene: TRBV7-9; D gene: -; J gene: TRBJ2-7; CDR3 protein: CASSFRDTYEQYF; CDR3 DNA: TGTGCCAGCAGCTTCAGGGATACCTACGAGCAGTACTTC
clone size: -; V gene: TRBV5-6; D gene: -; J gene: TRBJ1-2; CDR3 protein: CASSFDRQGYGYTF; CDR3 DNA: TGTGCCAGCAGCTTCGACAGACAAGGCTATGGCTACACCTTC
clone size: -; V gene: TRBV11-2; D gene: TRBD2; J gene: TRBJ2-7; CDR3 protein: CASSLDPPAGGREQYF; CDR3 DNA: TGTGCCAGCAGCTTAGACCCCCCAGCGGGGGGGCGGGAGCAGTACTTC
clone size: -; V gene: TRBV27; D gene: TRBD1; J gene: TRBJ1-3; CDR3 protein: CASSPSTGKVGNTIYF; CDR3 DNA: TGTGCCAGCAGTCCCTCGACAGGGAAAGTTGGAAACACCATATATTTT
clone size: -; V gene: TRBV7-2; D gene: -; J gene: TRBJ1-1; CDR3 protein: CASSPGQGFNTEAFF; CDR3 DNA: TGTGCCAGCAGCCCGGGCCAGGGCTTTAACACTGAAGCTTTCTTT
clone size: -; V gene: TRBV11-3; D gene: -; J gene: TRBJ2-7; CDR3 protein: CASSLDPYRDYYEQYF; CDR3 DNA: TGTGCCAGCAGCTTGGACCCCTACAGGGATTACTACGAGCAGTACTTC
clone size: -; V gene: TRBV4-1; D gene: -; J gene: TRBJ2-5; CDR3 protein: CASSPGQGYQETQYF; CDR3 DNA: TGCGCCAGCAGCCCAGGGCAGGGGTACCAAGAGACCCAGTACTTC
clone size: -; V gene: TRBV6-5; D gene: -; J gene: TRBJ2-7; CDR3 protein: CASAGTLYEQYF; CDR3 DNA: TGTGCCAGTGCCGGGACACTTTACGAGCAGTACTTC
clone size: -; V gene: TRBV3-1/TRBV3-2; D gene: TRBD2; J gene: TRBJ2-5; CDR3 protein: CASTLIAGGRETQYF; CDR3 DNA: TGTGCCAGCACCTTGATAGCGGGGGGGCGAGAGACCCAGTACTTC
clone size: once; V gene: TRBV12-2; D gene: -; J gene: TRBJ2-1; CDR3 protein: CASRRRFQVRLADYNEQFF; CDR3 DNA: TGTGCAAGTCGCCGGCGGTTTCAGGTTAGGCTAGCGGACTACAATGAGCAGTTCTTC
clone size: -; V gene: TRBV19; D gene: -; J gene: TRBJ2-7; CDR3 protein: CATTTPRQGSYEQYF; CDR3 DNA: TGTGCCACAACCACCCCTCGGCAGGGATCCTACGAGCAGTACTTC
clone size: -; V gene: TRBV27; D gene: -; J gene: TRBJ1-1; CDR3 protein: CASSLSPVSVTEAFF; CDR3 DNA: TGTGCCAGCAGTTTAAGTCCGGTCTCGGTCACTGAAGCTTTCTTT
clone size: -; V gene: TRBV3-1/TRBV3-2; D gene: -; J gene: TRBJ1-1; CDR3 protein: CASSQFQRSFF; CDR3 DNA: TGTGCCAGCAGCCAATTCCAACGGAGTTTCTTT
clone size: -; V gene: TRBV5-1; D gene: TRBD1; J gene: TRBJ1-4; CDR3 protein: CASSADRGLEKLFF; CDR3 DNA: TGCGCCAGCAGCGCCGACAGGGGTTTGGAAAAACTGTTTTTT
clone size: -; V gene: TRBV12-3/TRBV12-4; D gene: -; J gene: TRBJ2-3; CDR3 protein: CASSPRLSDTQYF; CDR3 DNA: TGTGCCAGCAGCCCCCGTCTATCAGATACGCAGTATTTT
clone size: -; V gene: TRBV19; D gene: TRBD2; J gene: TRBJ2-1; CDR3 protein: CASSNPGLAGARNEQFF; CDR3 DNA: TGTGCCAGTAGTAACCCGGGACTAGCGGGGGCTCGAAATGAGCAGTTCTTC
clone size: once; V gene: TRBV10-2; D gene: TRBD2; J gene: TRBJ2-2; CDR3 protein: CAAGLGALGAGGNTGELFF; CDR3 DNA: TGCGCCGCGGGACTAGGGGCGTTAGGGGCGGGAGGAAACACCGGGGAGCTGTTTTTT
clone size: -; V gene: TRBV7-2; D gene: TRBD2; J gene: TRBJ2-1; CDR3 protein: CASSPPLTSGRARGEQFF; CDR3 DNA: TGTGCCAGCAGCCCCCCCCTGACTAGCGGGAGGGCCAGGGGTGAGCAGTTCTTC